The sequence of this T cell receptor beta chain was determined in a study of OX40 agonist ivuxolimab in advanced cancers. Turning to the study itself: An agonistic human IgG2 monoclonal antibody against OX40 (CD134) was given. Cancers in dose escalation were hepatocellular, melanoma, renal cell and head and neck. General observations from the study: Among the nonresponders, some also had low normalized T-cell clonal expansion. No determination was made of the antigen specificity of the expanded peripheral T cells.

Profiling relied on immunoSEQ multiplex PCR, and the TCRdb table lists in-frame clones only, not all of them. In the table there are some 83,000 clones, roughly 85% of which are singletons. In regard to this clone: Its specificity is not known.

CDR3 length: 14 residues. With 4 bases clipped from V and 4 bases from J, the junction kept 5 bases outside the gene matches. Germline V gene lookup returns CDR1 MNHEY and CDR2 SVGAGI. This TCR came from an adult with an advanced solid tumor such as melanoma, head and neck, liver or kidney cancer. The specimen comprised CD4+ or CD8+ T cells sorted from blood, sampled in a trial of the OX40 agonist ivuxolimab. J is TRBJ1-1 and V is TRBV6-5; TRBD1 agrees at 8 bases. The CDR3, as DNA: TGTGCCAGCAGTTTCGGACAGGGAGGCACTGAAGCTTTCTTT. As protein: CASSFGQGGTEAFF.